The 2 T cell receptor beta chains below were found in one sample sequenced in a study of T cell repertoires in cytomegalovirus infection. In TCRdb, the reads were re-called with MiXCR into one record per CDR3 protein. The sample yields nearly 450,000 distinct CDR3 sequences, 25% to 40% seen once. The sequenced material came from PBMCs. Every receptor here comes from a human donor in good health (CMV status not recorded). Some clones in this sample may be carry-over from other donors' samples.

This clonotype was seen only a few times. The rearrangement links TRBV7-9 to TRBJ1-2; 9 bases match TRBD1. The junction had 6 bases not matched to a gene; V was cut back by 0 bases and J by 4 bases. The CDR3 contains 16 residues. Germline values: CDR1 SEHNR, CDR2 FQNEAQ (reference sequence). The CDR3 loop reads CASSLAAGTGSYGYTF. CDR3 nucleotides: TGTGCCAGCAGCTTAGCAGCCGGGACAGGGAGCTATGGCTACACCTTC.

V gene TRBV3-1 combines with J gene TRBJ1-1; D remains ambiguous. There are 16 residues in the CDR3. V lost 0 bases to trimming and J lost 1 base, with 12 bases between them. The V gene's germline CDR1 is LGHDT and CDR2 YNNKEL (reference sequence). This CDR3 reads CASSQEGQTKNTEAFF. The CDR3 nucleotides are TGTGCCAGCAGCCAAGAGGGCCAAACCAAGAACACTGAAGCTTTCTTT.